The 12 T cell receptor beta chains presented below share a single source sample, sequenced in a study of patients and donors after allogeneic stem cell transplantation. Each CDR3 protein gets one entry after TCRdb re-called the RT-PCR reads with MiXCR. This sample has 85,000 to 90,000 distinct CDR3 sequences, with roughly 48% found just once. The sample comprised blood, either unsorted or a sorted T cell fraction (not recorded which). These receptors originate from a human donor who was either an allogeneic HSCT recipient or a stem cell or donor lymphocyte infusion donor (not recorded which). It is not recorded whose cells these are; they may come from a transplant donor.

A note on this clonotype: The conserved final phenylalanine or tryptophan is absent from the CDR3, which likely points to a read error. J is TRBJ1-5 and V is TRBV6-6; possibly TRBD1 for D (6 bases). This CDR3 spans 15 amino acids. V was shortened by 7 bases and J by 7 bases, with 20 bases between the two germline ends. Germline assignment: CDR1 MNHNY and CDR2 SVGAGI (reference sequence). CDR3 sequence (DNA): TGTGCCAGCAACCTCGCTGGGACAAAATTACAGCCCCAGCATTCT. Its translation is CASNLAGTKLQPQHS.

This clonotype has a handful of counts. The genes are TRBV20-1 and TRBJ1-6; 9 bases line up with TRBD1. The germline CDR1 and CDR2 sequences are DFQATT and SNEGSKA (reference sequence). This CDR3 is built from 16 residues. V gave up 5 bases and J gave up 1 base; unmatched junction bases: 6. The CDR3 sequence is CSAGDRERSYNSPLHF. The CDR3 nucleotides are TGCAGTGCTGGGGACAGGGAGCGGTCCTATAATTCACCCCTCCACTTT.

This clonotype was seen a few times. The chain couples TRBV4-1 to TRBJ1-2; D not resolved. Deletions cut 1 base from V and 8 bases from J, with 11 bases between. Germline assignment: CDR1 MGHRA and CDR2 YSYEKL. CDR3 size: 13 residues. In DNA, the CDR3 is TGCGCCAGCAGCCAAGTGAGGCATGGAGGCTACACCTTC. It is translated as CASSQVRHGGYTF.

This clonotype has ten or more counts. The gene calls are TRBV3-1 and TRBJ1-5; 8 bases line up with TRBD1. The CDR3 sequence is 15 residues long. V gave up 4 bases and J gave up 4 bases; unmatched junction bases: 6. Looked up from germline, CDR1 is LGHDT and CDR2 is YNNKEL (reference sequence). The chain's CDR3 is CASSPGQGWNQPQHF. CDR3 coding DNA: TGTGCCAGCAGCCCCGGACAGGGTTGGAATCAGCCCCAGCATTTT.

The chain recombines TRBV20-1 with TRBJ1-2, with D possibly matching TRBD1 (5 bases). The V and J ends lost 3 bases and 2 bases respectively, with 7 bases between them. The CDR3 totals 12 residues. CDR1 DFQATT and CDR2 SNEGSKA come from the germline V gene (reference sequence). The CDR3 DNA sequence: TGCAGTGCTAGCTACAGGAACTATGGCTACACCTTC. Translating it yields CSASYRNYGYTF.

The rearrangement links TRBV4-1 to TRBJ2-3; TRBD2 matches at 8 bases. This CDR3 is built from 15 residues. Trimming took 1 base from V and 3 from J; bases not matched to a gene: 3. Germline assignment: CDR1 MGHRA and CDR2 YSYEKL. This CDR3 is CASSQAAGGTDTQYF. The DNA for the CDR3 is TGCGCCAGCAGCCAAGCGGCGGGAGGAACAGATACGCAGTATTTT.

This chain uses TRBV6-6 with TRBJ1-6; D is unresolved. Between the trimmed V and J ends, which lost 2 bases and 9 bases, there was a span of 11 bases. The CDR3 length is 14 residues. The germline V gene has CDR1 MNHNY and CDR2 SVGAGI (reference sequence). Here the CDR3 DNA reads TGTGCCAGCAGTTACCCCGTCGGCGGTTCACCCCTCCACTTT. It codes for CASSYPVGGSPLHF.

This chain connects TRBV20-1 to TRBJ1-1; TRBD1 matches 7 bases. CDR1 DFQATT and CDR2 SNEGSKA come from the germline V gene (reference sequence). This CDR3 has 13 residues. Unmatched junction bases numbered 4, after V lost 2 bases and J lost 4 bases. The DNA of the CDR3 is TGCAGTGCTAGACAGGGGGGAGGCACTGAAGCTTTCTTT. Translation: CSARQGGGTEAFF.

The chain employs TRBV10-3 and TRBJ1-1; D is possibly TRBD1 (6 bases). CDR3 length: 13 residues. The germline V gene encodes CDR1 ENHRY and CDR2 SYGVKD. The V and J ends lost 9 bases and 0 bases respectively, with 11 bases between them. The CDR3 nucleotides are TGTGCCATAAGGACAGACTTGAACACTGAAGCTTTCTTT. Translation gives CAIRTDLNTEAFF.

The chain is built from TRBV12-3 or TRBV12-4 and TRBJ1-2; TRBD1 agrees at 7 bases. The CDR3 is made up of 15 amino acids. The trim removed 7 bases at V and 2 bases at J, leaving 10 bases unmatched. The CDR3 loop is CASTLTDRANYGYTF. CDR3 sequence (DNA): TGTGCCAGCACCCTCACCGACAGGGCCAACTATGGCTACACCTTC.

This clonotype showed up just once. The V gene is TRBV4-3, the J gene TRBJ1-5, with no clear D. From germline, CDR1 is LGHNA and CDR2 YSLEER. The CDR3 totals 14 residues. The V and J ends lost 0 bases and 5 bases respectively, with 8 bases between them. CDR3 protein: CASSQDRQDQPQHF. The DNA for the CDR3 is TGCGCCAGCAGCCAAGATCGGCAGGATCAGCCCCAGCATTTT.

The count of this clonotype is one. This chain joins TRBV21-1 and TRBJ1-5. TRBV21-1 is a pseudogene locus. The length of the CDR3 is 16 residues. CDR3 nucleotide sequence: TGTGCCAGCAGCAAAGCCTCGAGGGGAGGAAATCAGCCCCAGCATTTT. Translation: CASSKASRGGNQPQHF.